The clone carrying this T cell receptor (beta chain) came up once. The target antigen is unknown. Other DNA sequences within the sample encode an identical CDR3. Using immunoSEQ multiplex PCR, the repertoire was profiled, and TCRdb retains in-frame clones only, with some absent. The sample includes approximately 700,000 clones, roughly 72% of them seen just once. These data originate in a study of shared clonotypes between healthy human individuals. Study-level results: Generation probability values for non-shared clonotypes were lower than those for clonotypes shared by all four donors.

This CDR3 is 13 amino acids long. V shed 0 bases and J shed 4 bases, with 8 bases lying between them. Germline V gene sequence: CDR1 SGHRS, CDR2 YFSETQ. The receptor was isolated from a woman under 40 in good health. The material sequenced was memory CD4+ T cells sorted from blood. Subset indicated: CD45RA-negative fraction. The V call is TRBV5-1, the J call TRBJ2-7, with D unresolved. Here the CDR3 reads CASSLASEYEQYF. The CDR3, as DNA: TGCGCCAGCAGCTTGGCCAGCGAATACGAGCAGTACTTC.